This T cell receptor (beta chain) comes out of a study of T cell responses to AZD1222 COVID-19 vaccine. Profiled with immunoSEQ multiplex PCR; TCRdb holds only in-frame clones, not every one. The profile shows more than 150,000 clones, approximately 91% of them singletons. Between the trimmed V and J ends, which lost 1 base and 1 base, there was a span of 15 bases. The germline CDR1 and CDR2 sequences are SGHKS and YYEKEE (reference sequence). The CDR3 spans 17 residues. This clone has just a few counts. The sample consisted of peripheral blood, taken on day 0 of AZD1222 vaccination. The V call is TRBV5-5, the J call TRBJ1-5, with D unresolved. This clonotype originated in an adult in good health. CDR3 sequence reads: CASSLRPTAVSNQPQHF. The CDR3, as DNA: TGTGCCAGCAGCTTGAGACCAACCGCCGTAAGCAATCAGCCCCAGCATTTT.